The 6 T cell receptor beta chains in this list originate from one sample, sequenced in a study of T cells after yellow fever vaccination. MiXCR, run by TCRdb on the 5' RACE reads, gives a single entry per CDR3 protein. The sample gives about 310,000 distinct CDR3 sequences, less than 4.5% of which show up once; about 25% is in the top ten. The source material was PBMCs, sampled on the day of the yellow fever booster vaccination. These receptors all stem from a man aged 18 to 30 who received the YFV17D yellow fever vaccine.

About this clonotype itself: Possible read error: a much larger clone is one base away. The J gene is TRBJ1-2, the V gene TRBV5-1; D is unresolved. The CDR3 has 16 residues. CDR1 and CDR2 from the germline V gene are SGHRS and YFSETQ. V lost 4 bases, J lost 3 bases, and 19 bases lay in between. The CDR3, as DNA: TGCGCCAGCAGCCTACACGTTCGGCAGAGCTACTATGGCTACACCTTC. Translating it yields CASSLHVRQSYYGYTF.

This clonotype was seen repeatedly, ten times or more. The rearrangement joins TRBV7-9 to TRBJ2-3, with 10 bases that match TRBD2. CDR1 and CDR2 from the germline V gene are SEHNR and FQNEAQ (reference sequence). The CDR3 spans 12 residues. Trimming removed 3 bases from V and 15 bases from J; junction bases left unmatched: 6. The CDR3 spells CASSFLAGEPYF. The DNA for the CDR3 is TGTGCCAGCAGCTTTCTAGCGGGGGAACCTTATTTT.

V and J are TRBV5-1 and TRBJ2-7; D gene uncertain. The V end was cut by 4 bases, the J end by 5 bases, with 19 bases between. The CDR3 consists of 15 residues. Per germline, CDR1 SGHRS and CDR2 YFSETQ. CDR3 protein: CASSDRTGGRDEQYF. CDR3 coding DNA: TGCGCCAGCAGCGATCGGACGGGTGGGCGCGACGAGCAGTACTTC.

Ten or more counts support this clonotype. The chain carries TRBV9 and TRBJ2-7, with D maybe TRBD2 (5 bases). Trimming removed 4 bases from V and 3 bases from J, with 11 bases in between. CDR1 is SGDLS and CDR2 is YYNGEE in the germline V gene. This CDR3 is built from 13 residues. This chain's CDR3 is CASSLAIYYEQYF. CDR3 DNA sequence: TGTGCCAGCAGCCTAGCCATTTACTACGAGCAGTACTTC.

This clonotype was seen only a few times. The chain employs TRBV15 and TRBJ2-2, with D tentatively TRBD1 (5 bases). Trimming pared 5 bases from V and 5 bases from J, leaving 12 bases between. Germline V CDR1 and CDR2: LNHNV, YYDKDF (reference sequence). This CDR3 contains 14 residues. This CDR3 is CATSGRVETGELFF. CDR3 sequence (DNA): TGTGCCACCAGCGGCAGGGTTGAAACCGGGGAGCTGTTTTTT. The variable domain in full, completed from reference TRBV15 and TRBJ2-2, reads DAMVIQNPRYQVTQFGKPVTLSCSQTLNHNVMYWYQQKSSQAPKLLFHYYDKDFNNEADTPDNFQSRRPNTSFCFLDIRSPGLGDTAMYLCATSGRVETGELFFGEGSRLTVL.

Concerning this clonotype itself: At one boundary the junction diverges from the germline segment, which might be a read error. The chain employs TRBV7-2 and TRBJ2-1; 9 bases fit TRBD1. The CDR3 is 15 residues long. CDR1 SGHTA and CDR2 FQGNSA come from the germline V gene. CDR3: CASSLAGQGYIEQFF. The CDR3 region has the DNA TGTGCCAGCAGCTTAGCGGGACAGGGCTACATTGAGCAGTTCTTC.